The 22 T cell receptor beta chains in this list originate from one sample, sequenced in a study of response to subunit inactivated influenza vaccine. TCRdb itself ran the RT-PCR reads through MiXCR, one entry per CDR3 protein. Seen here are about 570,000 distinct CDR3 sequences, 11% observed once, and the top ten hold roughly 9.6%. This sample was shared with a second study, whose subject was T cells expressing NK-cell markers. As reported in that work: UMI-tagged 5'RACE template switching yielded the TCR beta cDNA.

Here the sequenced sample was PBMCs from blood, taken on the day of vaccination. These receptors originate from a man in his fifties or sixties who received an inactivated influenza vaccine.

This clonotype was detected only a few times. The chain has TRBV12-3 or TRBV12-4 and TRBJ2-1; a possible D gene is TRBD2 (6 bases). Trimming cost V 3 bases and J 5 bases, with 14 bases left between them. CDR3 length: 15 residues. For the CDR3, the DNA is TGTGCCAGCAGTTTTCTGCTAGCGATAGACAATGAGCAGTTCTTC. This encodes CASSFLLAIDNEQFF.

The chain recombines TRBV3-1 with TRBJ1-6; tentative D call: TRBD1 (5 bases). Germline V CDR1 and CDR2: LGHDT, YNNKEL (reference sequence). The CDR3 has 13 residues. Between the trimmed V and J ends, which lost 4 bases and 9 bases, there was a span of 10 bases. The CDR3 reads CASSPRGTSPLHF. In DNA, the CDR3 is TGTGCCAGCAGCCCTAGGGGAACTTCACCCCTCCACTTT.

This clonotype was seen many times. The chain couples TRBV27 to TRBJ1-3; TRBD1 matches at 8 bases. Trimming removed 6 bases from V and 0 bases from J; junction bases left unmatched: 10. Germline V gives CDR1 MNHEY, CDR2 SMNVEV (reference sequence). The CDR3 has 17 residues. In nucleotides, the CDR3 is TGTGCCAGCAGCCGAGGACAGGGTCCATTCTCTGGAAACACCATATATTTT. It encodes CASSRGQGPFSGNTIYF.

This clonotype was picked up a small number of times. The V call is TRBV5-1, the J call TRBJ2-1; 12 bases agree with TRBD1. The CDR3 has 14 amino acids. With V trimmed by 4 bases and J by 9 bases, 5 bases remained unmatched. Germline CDR1 and CDR2: SGHRS and YFSETQ. CDR3 amino acids: CASSPGTGGSEQFF. In nucleotides, the CDR3 is TGCGCCAGCAGCCCCGGGACAGGGGGCAGTGAGCAGTTCTTC.

The chain uses TRBV21-1 and TRBJ2-7; the D call of TRBD2 is as the table states it, not checked on the DNA. TRBV21-1 is reported as a pseudogene. The CDR3 is made up of 12 amino acids. The CDR3 is CASSNPLGEQYF. CDR3 in DNA: TGTGCCAGCAGCAACCCTCTGGGGGAGCAGTACTTC.

Only a few counts were recorded for this clonotype. The rearrangement joins TRBV27 to TRBJ2-1; 13 nucleotides align to TRBD2. With 3 bases clipped from V and 6 bases from J, the junction kept 2 bases outside the gene matches. The CDR3 has 15 amino acids. Looked up from germline, CDR1 is MNHEY and CDR2 is SMNVEV (reference sequence). The CDR3 here is CASSLGTSGVNEQFF. CDR3 nucleotide sequence: TGTGCCAGCAGTTTGGGGACTAGCGGGGTCAATGAGCAGTTCTTC.

This clonotype was picked up many times. The genes are TRBV6-5 and TRBJ1-4; D is unresolved. The CDR3 loop spans 17 amino acids. Trimming cost V 8 bases and J 4 bases, with 23 bases left between them. Germline CDR1 reads MNHEY; CDR2 reads SVGAGI. The CDR3 coding sequence is TGTGCCAGCGCTACTCATAAGGACTTCACCCTTAATGAAAAACTGTTTTTT. The encoded protein is CASATHKDFTLNEKLFF.

This chain uses TRBV27 with TRBJ2-2; TRBD1 matches at 7 bases. From germline, CDR1 is MNHEY and CDR2 SMNVEV (reference sequence). The CDR3 covers 15 residues. The ends lost 6 bases at V and 1 base at J; junction bases unmatched: 5. The CDR3 protein is CASSRDSVNTGELFF. The CDR3 nucleotides read TGTGCCAGCAGCCGGGACAGTGTGAACACCGGGGAGCTGTTTTTT.

The V call is TRBV20-1, the J call TRBJ2-4, with 8 bases that match TRBD2. Per germline, CDR1 DFQATT and CDR2 SNEGSKA (reference sequence). The CDR3 runs to 14 residues. V shed 3 bases, J shed 3 bases, and the junction held 4 bases outside the gene matches. The CDR3 reads CSARSGSGKNIQYF. CDR3 coding DNA: TGCAGTGCTAGGAGCGGGAGTGGCAAAAACATTCAGTACTTC.

The V and J genes are TRBV29-1 and TRBJ2-7, with D perhaps matching TRBD2 (6 bases). Trimming stripped 4 bases from V and 0 bases from J, with 10 bases between. Germline values: CDR1 SQVTM, CDR2 ANQGSEA. There are 13 residues in the CDR3. The CDR3 region has the DNA TGCAGCGTTGGAGGGACTGTCTCCTACGAGCAGTACTTC. It encodes CSVGGTVSYEQYF.

The chain joins TRBV12-3 or TRBV12-4 to TRBJ2-3, with 13 positions matching TRBD2. This CDR3 has 18 residues. With 5 bases clipped from V and 0 bases from J, the junction kept 8 bases outside the gene matches. CDR3 sequence (DNA): TGTGCCAGCAGTGGGACTAGCGGGGTATTGCATAGCACAGATACGCAGTATTTT. It encodes CASSGTSGVLHSTDTQYF.

V is TRBV27 and J is TRBJ1-2; D possibly corresponds to TRBD1 (5 bases). CDR1 and CDR2 from the germline V gene are MNHEY and SMNVEV (reference sequence). V lost 3 bases and J 4 bases, leaving 15 bases between the germline ends. This CDR3 has 15 amino acids. The CDR3 coding sequence is TGTGCCAGCAGTTTGCAGGAGGGGCCGATCTATGGCTACACCTTC. Protein: CASSLQEGPIYGYTF.

This clonotype showed up just a few times. This chain joins TRBV29-1 and TRBJ2-5; the D is unclear. V lost 4 bases and J lost 7, with 10 bases in between. Germline lookup yields CDR1 SQVTM and CDR2 ANQGSEA. CDR3 size: 11 residues. The DNA for the CDR3 is TGCAGCGTTGGGACCGCTTTGACCCAGTACTTC. Translation gives CSVGTALTQYF.

This clonotype was counted at least ten times. This rearrangement joins TRBV5-1 to TRBJ2-2, with D uncertain. The CDR3 contains 15 residues. Germline CDR1 and CDR2: SGHRS and YFSETQ. The germline V and J ends were trimmed by 0 bases and 6 bases, with 12 bases remaining between them. CDR3 sequence reads: CASSLVVWSAGELFF. The CDR3 DNA is TGCGCCAGCAGCTTGGTGGTCTGGAGCGCCGGGGAGCTGTTTTTT.

This clonotype was seen only a few times. The chain has TRBV18 and TRBJ2-1; 8 bases match TRBD2. With V trimmed by 6 bases and J by 6 bases, 16 bases remained unmatched. Germline CDR1 is KGHSH and CDR2 is LQKENI. The CDR3 runs 17 residues. Written as DNA, the CDR3 is TGTGCCAGCTCTTTGCGATCCGGGGGGGCCCAACGCAATGAGCAGTTCTTC. Encoded protein: CASSLRSGGAQRNEQFF.

The chain uses TRBV7-2 and TRBJ2-7; D might be TRBD1 or TRBD2, each matching 5 bases. Trimming shortened V by 1 base and J by 4 bases, and 14 bases separated the two germline ends. CDR3 length: 15 residues. Germline V gene lookup returns CDR1 SGHTA and CDR2 FQGNSA. The CDR3 DNA reads TGTGCCAGCAGCTTAGGGGACGGTGGCGCATACGAGCAGTACTTC. Its translation: CASSLGDGGAYEQYF.

V gene TRBV12-3 or TRBV12-4 combines with J gene TRBJ1-5; 10 bases align to TRBD1. V trimming: 5 bases; J trimming: 2 bases; junction bases outside the gene matches: 6. This CDR3 contains 16 residues. The CDR3 sequence is CASSPPGTGGNQPQHF. Here the CDR3 DNA reads TGTGCCAGCAGTCCCCCCGGGACAGGGGGCAATCAGCCCCAGCATTTT.

This clonotype was seen more than once but under ten times. The V and J genes are TRBV10-3 and TRBJ2-7, with 7 bases fitting TRBD1. This CDR3 spans 13 amino acids. Germline loops: CDR1 ENHRY, CDR2 SYGVKD. V trimming: 4 bases; J trimming: 3 bases; junction bases outside the gene matches: 3. CDR3 amino acids: CAISGGQIYEQYF. In nucleotides, the CDR3 is TGTGCCATCAGTGGGGGACAGATCTACGAGCAGTACTTC.

The chain is built from TRBV20-1 and TRBJ2-7; 8 nucleotides align to TRBD2. J lost 5 bases, V lost 3 bases, and 9 bases had no gene match. The CDR3 runs to 14 residues. Germline V CDR1 and CDR2: DFQATT, SNEGSKA (reference sequence). The CDR3 protein is CSARSRGGRDEQYF. The CDR3 DNA follows: TGCAGTGCTAGGTCCCGGGGGGGCCGGGACGAGCAGTACTTC.

This clonotype came up a few times. The rearrangement links TRBV7-9 to TRBJ2-1; the D is unclear. Germline loops: CDR1 SEHNR, CDR2 FQNEAQ (reference sequence). V gave up 1 base and J gave up 10 bases, with 11 bases separating them. The CDR3 sequence is 13 residues long. The CDR3 spells CASSLEGLGEQFF. The CDR3 nucleotides read TGTGCCAGCAGCTTAGAGGGTCTTGGGGAGCAGTTCTTC.

This clonotype was detected many times. This rearrangement joins TRBV9 to TRBJ2-1; no clear D. The V gene lost 0 bases and the J gene lost 1 base, with 2 bases spanning the gap. Germline V CDR1 and CDR2: SGDLS, YYNGEE. This CDR3 region has 13 residues. The CDR3 region is CASSVGSYNEQFF. Here the CDR3 DNA reads TGTGCCAGCAGCGTAGGTTCCTACAATGAGCAGTTCTTC.

This chain uses TRBV20-1 with TRBJ2-7, with D perhaps being TRBD1 or TRBD2 (6 bases each). V lost 0 bases, J lost 2 bases, and 14 bases lay in between. In germline, CDR1 is DFQATT, CDR2 SNEGSKA (reference sequence). The CDR3 is made up of 15 amino acids. The CDR3 protein is CSARDLGGRPYEQYF. CDR3 bases: TGCAGTGCTAGAGATCTAGGGGGGAGGCCCTACGAGCAGTACTTC.